This is a list of T cell receptor beta chains from one sample in a study of blood T cell repertoires in COVID-19. The method was immunoSEQ multiplex PCR; TCRdb's version includes in-frame clones alone and lacks a portion of them. The repertoire holds some 120,000 clones, with approximately 80% as singletons. Specimen: peripheral blood. Source of these receptors: a man between 65 and 80 years old with active or convalescent COVID-19. The conserved cysteine and the conserved F or W are not part of the CDR3 here.

>TRBJ1-2|11|TRBV28
ASSVLSNYGYT
>TRBJ2-2|14|TRBV19
ASRPQAGQGAGELF
>TRBJ1-6|14|TRBV6-5
ASSSKTGTGNSPLH
>TRBJ2-3|13|TRBV13
ASSLERERADTQY
>TRBJ2-5|14|TRBV15
ATSLVGGGPQETQY
>TRBJ1-1|12|TRBV10-3
AISGTQGSTEAF
>TRBJ1-2|11|TRBV18
ASSPPLTGRNT
>TRBJ1-2|12|TRBV6-5
ASRPTERNYGYT
>TRBJ2-7|13|TRBV5-1
ASSHLAEGPYEQY
>TRBJ2-7|15|TRBV28
ASTTTAIAGKKYEQY
>TRBJ2-1|11|TRBV7-3
ASSLPSLGEQF
>TRBJ1-2|13|TRBV3-1/TRBV3-2
ASSPGRGRFYGYT
>TRBJ2-7|15|TRBV5-6
ASSQPPGGANPYEQY
>TRBJ2-3|13|TRBV19
ASRPRQGFTDTQY
>TRBJ1-1|11|TRBV2
ASSDRVNTEAF
>TRBJ2-5|13|TRBV27
ASSSGENREETQY
>TRBJ2-1|12|TRBV29-1
SAHSGSQSGEQF
>TRBJ2-7|13|TRBV3-1/TRBV3-2
ASSQGGWSSYEQY
>TRBJ1-2|15|TRBV21-1
ASSKDTRTGAGDGYT
>TRBJ1-6|11|TRBV6-1
ASSEFANSPLH
>TRBJ2-4|13|TRBV12-5
ASGFQGGTKNIQY
>TRBJ2-1|13|TRBV4-2
ASSQGTSGNGEQF
>TRBJ2-1|14|TRBV7-2
ASSLVGAGGYNEQF
>TRBJ2-3|10|TRBV29-1
SVVLAGDTQY
>TRBJ1-2|11|TRBV11-3
ASSPGQARGYT
>TRBJ1-2|13|TRBV28
ASSTTGGRGYGYT